This T cell receptor beta chain was found in a study of T cell responses to AZD1222 COVID-19 vaccine. Study background: Whether given at about 4 or about 12 weeks, second doses were pooled.

To note about this clone: The antigen is not known.

Study findings and constraints: Sampled repertoires all dated from after the peak T cell response. The study found Spike-specific TCR breadth and depth rose after two AZD1222 doses. A mostly white British donor set with more females was recruited, and clonal diversity was possibly underestimated.

The CDR3 loop spans 13 amino acids. CDR1 and CDR2 from the germline V gene are SNHLY and FYNNEI. J was trimmed by 7 bases and V by 5 bases; bases with no gene match: 4. Using immunoSEQ multiplex PCR, the repertoire was profiled, and TCRdb retains in-frame clones only, with some absent. The sample holds approximately 160,000 clones; around 94% are singletons and the top ten take more than 0.8%. Sequencing was performed on peripheral blood, taken on day 0 of AZD1222 vaccination. The receptor comes from an adult in good health. The V call is TRBV2, the J call TRBJ1-4, with TRBD1 matching over 7 bases. The CDR3 sequence is CASSTGVGEKLFF. CDR3 bases: TGTGCCAGCAGTACAGGGGTTGGTGAAAAACTGTTTTTT.